The sequence of this TCR beta chain was determined in a study of beta chain features in type 1 diabetes. Study-level background: Comparable age, gender and cell yields were observed in patients relative to healthy donors.

V trimming: 0 bases; J trimming: 5 bases; junction bases outside the gene matches: 18. Germline V gene sequence: CDR1 SGHTA, CDR2 FQGNSA. The CDR3 consists of 20 residues. Sequencing targeted expressed TCRB transcripts, as all isolated RNA had been reverse transcribed. Samples of naive, central memory and regulatory T cells yielded a mean of around 3.8 million reads. The protocol was immunoSEQ multiplex PCR, while the TCRdb copy is restricted to in-frame clones and leaves out a portion. The profile covers around 430,000 clones, with approximately 30% appearing a single time and around 0.065% taken by the ten largest.

The TCR originated in a man between 18 and 29 years old in good health. The V and J genes are TRBV7-2 and TRBJ2-7, with TRBD2 matching 11 bases. The sample was naive CD4+ T cells from blood. The CDR3 DNA reads as TGTGCCAGCAGCTTAGCGGAAGGCCTAGCGGGAGGATCTTGGGCCCACGAGCAGTACTTC. Translating it yields CASSLAEGLAGGSWAHEQYF.